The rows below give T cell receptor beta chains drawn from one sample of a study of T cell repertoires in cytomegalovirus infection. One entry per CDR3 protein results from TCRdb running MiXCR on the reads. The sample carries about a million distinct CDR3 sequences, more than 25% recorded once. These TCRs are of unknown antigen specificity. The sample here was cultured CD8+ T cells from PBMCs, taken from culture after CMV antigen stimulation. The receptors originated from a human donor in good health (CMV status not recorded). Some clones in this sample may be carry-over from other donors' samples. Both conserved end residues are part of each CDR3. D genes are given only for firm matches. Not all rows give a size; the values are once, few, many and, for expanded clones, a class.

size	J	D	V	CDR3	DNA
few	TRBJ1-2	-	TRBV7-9	CASSLDPVYGYTF	TGTGCCAGCAGCTTAGATCCCGTATATGGCTACACCTTC
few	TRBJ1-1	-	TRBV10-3	CAISPPGRGTTEAFF	TGTGCCATCAGTCCACCGGGGAGGGGAACCACTGAAGCTTTCTTT
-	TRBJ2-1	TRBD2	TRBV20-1	CSARDLERGYNEQFF	TGCAGTGCTAGAGATTTGGAGCGGGGGTACAATGAGCAGTTCTTC
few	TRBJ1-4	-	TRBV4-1	CASSHTPDGEKLFF	TGCGCCAGCAGCCACACACCGGACGGCGAAAAACTGTTTTTT
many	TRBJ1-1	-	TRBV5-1	CASSSASRSTEAFF	TGCGCCAGCAGCTCAGCCAGTAGAAGCACTGAAGCTTTCTTT
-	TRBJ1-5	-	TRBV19	CASSIETLGGSNQPQHF	TGTGCCAGTAGTATCGAGACATTGGGAGGTAGCAATCAGCCCCAGCATTTT
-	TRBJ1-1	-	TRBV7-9	CASSLRGYSTEAFF	TGTGCCAGCAGCTTAAGAGGTTACTCCACTGAAGCTTTCTTT
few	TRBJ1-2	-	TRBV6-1	CASSEYQGGRDYGYTF	TGTGCCAGCAGTGAATACCAGGGAGGAAGGGACTATGGCTACACCTTC
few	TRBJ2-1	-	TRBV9	CASRDRHNEQFF	TGTGCCAGCAGAGACAGGCACAATGAGCAGTTCTTC
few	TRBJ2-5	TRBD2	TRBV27	CASSLYASGGSETQYF	TGTGCCAGCAGTTTATACGCTAGCGGGGGTTCAGAGACCCAGTACTTC
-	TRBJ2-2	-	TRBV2	CASRDRITGELFF	TGTGCCAGCAGGGACAGAATAACCGGGGAGCTGTTTTTT
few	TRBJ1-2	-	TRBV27	CASSTLGYGYTF	TGTGCCAGCAGTACCCTTGGGTATGGCTACACCTTC